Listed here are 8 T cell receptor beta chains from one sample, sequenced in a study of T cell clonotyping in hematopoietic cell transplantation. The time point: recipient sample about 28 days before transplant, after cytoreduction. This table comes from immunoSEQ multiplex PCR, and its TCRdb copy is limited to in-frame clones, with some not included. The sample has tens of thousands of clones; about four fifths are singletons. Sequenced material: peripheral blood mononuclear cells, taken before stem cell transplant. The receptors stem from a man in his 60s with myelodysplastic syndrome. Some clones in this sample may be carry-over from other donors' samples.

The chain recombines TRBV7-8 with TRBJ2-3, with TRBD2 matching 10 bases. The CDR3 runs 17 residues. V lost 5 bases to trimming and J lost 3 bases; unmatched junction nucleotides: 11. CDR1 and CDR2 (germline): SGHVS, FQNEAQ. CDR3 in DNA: TGTGCCAGCAGCGGTAGGGCTTCAGCGGGGGGGACAGATACGCAGTATTTT. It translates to CASSGRASAGGTDTQYF.

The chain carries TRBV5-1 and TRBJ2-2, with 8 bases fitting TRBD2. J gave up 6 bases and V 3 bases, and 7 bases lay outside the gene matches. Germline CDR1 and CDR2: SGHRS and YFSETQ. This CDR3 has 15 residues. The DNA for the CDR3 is TGCGCCAGCAGCTCGGGGGGGGCAGAGGCCGGGGAGCTGTTTTTT. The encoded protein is CASSSGGAEAGELFF.

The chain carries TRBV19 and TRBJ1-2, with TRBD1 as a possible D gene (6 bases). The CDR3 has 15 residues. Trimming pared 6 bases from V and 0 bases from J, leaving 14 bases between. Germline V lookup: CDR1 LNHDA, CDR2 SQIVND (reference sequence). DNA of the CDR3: TGTGCCAGTAGACAGGGAAAGACCTCTAACTATGGCTACACCTTC. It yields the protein CASRQGKTSNYGYTF.

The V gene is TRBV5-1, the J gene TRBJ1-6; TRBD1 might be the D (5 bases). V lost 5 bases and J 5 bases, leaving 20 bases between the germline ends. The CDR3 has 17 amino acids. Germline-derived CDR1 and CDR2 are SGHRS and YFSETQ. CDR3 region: CASRRGKSDRDNSPLHF. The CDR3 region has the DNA TGCGCCAGCAGACGAGGGAAAAGTGACAGAGATAATTCACCCCTCCACTTT.

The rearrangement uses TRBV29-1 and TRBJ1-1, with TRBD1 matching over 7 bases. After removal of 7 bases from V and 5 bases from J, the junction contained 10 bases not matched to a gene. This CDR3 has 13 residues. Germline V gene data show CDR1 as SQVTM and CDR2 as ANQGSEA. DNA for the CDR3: TGCAGCGCGTCACAGGGGAGAGGAACTGAAGCTTTCTTT. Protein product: CSASQGRGTEAFF.

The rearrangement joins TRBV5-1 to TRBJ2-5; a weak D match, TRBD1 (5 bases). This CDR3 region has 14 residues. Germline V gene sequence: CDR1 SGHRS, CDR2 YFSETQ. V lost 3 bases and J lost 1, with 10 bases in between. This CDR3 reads CASSSSGSQETQYF. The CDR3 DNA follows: TGCGCCAGCAGCTCATCAGGGTCCCAAGAGACCCAGTACTTC.

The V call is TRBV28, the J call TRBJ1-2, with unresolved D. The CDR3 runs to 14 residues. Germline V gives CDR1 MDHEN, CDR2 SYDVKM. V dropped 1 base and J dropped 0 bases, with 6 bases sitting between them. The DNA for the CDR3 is TGTGCCAGCAGTTTATCCCCGGCTAACTATGGCTACACCTTC. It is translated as CASSLSPANYGYTF.

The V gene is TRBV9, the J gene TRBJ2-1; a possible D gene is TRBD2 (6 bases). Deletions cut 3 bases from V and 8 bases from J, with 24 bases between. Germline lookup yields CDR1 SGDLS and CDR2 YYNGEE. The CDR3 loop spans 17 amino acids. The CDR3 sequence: CASSGPGGNFALDEQFF. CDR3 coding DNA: TGTGCCAGCAGCGGACCTGGGGGGAATTTCGCCCTGGATGAGCAGTTCTTC.